This T cell receptor beta chain was sequenced during a study of shared clonotypes between healthy human individuals. Caucasian adults living in Nashville, Tennessee, provided all samples. Both subsets, CD45RA+ naive and CD45RA-negative memory, were split from the CD4+ cells. Details on this clone: Its specificity is not known.

Study results and caveats: Richness estimates generally favored naive over memory subsets.

In the original processing: Filtering differed for immunoSEQ, which gave only junction sequences without quality scores. Assay used: immunoSEQ multiplex PCR; TCRdb lists only in-frame clones, some missing. V and J calls and clone size are copied from that table; D and trimming were computed from the DNA. Among approximately 2,000,000 clones listed, 85% to 95% were seen once. This CDR3 spans 14 amino acids. CDR1 is LGHNA and CDR2 is YSLEER in the germline V gene. With 1 base removed from V and 8 bases from J, the gap between germline ends came to 12 bases. The chain combines TRBV4-3 with TRBJ2-1; weak D call: TRBD2 (6 bases). The sequence was collected from a man aged 18 to 35 in good health. Some clones in this sample may be carry-over from other donors' samples. Sequenced: naive CD4+ T cells from PBMCs. The subset is: CD45RA+ positively selected. The CDR3, as DNA: TGCGCCAGCAGCCAAGGACTAGATCTGGATGAGCAGTTCTTC. It encodes CASSQGLDLDEQFF.